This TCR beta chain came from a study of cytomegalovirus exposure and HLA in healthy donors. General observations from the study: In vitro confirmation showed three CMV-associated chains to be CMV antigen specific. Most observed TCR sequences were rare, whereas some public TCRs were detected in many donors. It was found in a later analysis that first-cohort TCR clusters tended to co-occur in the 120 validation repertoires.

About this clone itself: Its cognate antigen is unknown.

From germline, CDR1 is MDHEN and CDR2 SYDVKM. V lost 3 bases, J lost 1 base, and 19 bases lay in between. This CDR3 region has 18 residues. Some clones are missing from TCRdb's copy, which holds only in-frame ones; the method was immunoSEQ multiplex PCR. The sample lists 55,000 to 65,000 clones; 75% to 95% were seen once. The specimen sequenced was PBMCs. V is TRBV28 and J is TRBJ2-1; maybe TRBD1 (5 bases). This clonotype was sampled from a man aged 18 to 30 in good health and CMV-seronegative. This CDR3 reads CASSLSGWGVGSYNEQFF. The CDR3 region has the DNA TGTGCCAGCAGTTTGTCTGGTTGGGGCGTTGGATCCTACAATGAGCAGTTCTTC.